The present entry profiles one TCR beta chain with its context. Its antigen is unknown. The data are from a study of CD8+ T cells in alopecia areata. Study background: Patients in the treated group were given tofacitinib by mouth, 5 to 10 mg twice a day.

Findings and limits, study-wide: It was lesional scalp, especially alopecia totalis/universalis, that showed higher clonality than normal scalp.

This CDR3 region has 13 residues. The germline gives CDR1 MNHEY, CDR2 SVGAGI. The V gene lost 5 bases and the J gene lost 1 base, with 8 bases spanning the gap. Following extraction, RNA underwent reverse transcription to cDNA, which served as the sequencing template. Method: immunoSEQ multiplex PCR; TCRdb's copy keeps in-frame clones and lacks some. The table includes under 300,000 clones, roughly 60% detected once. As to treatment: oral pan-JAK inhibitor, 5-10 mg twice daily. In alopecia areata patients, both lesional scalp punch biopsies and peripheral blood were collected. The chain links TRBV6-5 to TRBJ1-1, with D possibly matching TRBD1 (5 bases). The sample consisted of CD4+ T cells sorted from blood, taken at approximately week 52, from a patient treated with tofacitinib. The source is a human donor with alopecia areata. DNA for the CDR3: TGTGCCAGCAGTGAAAGGGGGAACACTGAAGCTTTCTTT. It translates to CASSERGNTEAFF.